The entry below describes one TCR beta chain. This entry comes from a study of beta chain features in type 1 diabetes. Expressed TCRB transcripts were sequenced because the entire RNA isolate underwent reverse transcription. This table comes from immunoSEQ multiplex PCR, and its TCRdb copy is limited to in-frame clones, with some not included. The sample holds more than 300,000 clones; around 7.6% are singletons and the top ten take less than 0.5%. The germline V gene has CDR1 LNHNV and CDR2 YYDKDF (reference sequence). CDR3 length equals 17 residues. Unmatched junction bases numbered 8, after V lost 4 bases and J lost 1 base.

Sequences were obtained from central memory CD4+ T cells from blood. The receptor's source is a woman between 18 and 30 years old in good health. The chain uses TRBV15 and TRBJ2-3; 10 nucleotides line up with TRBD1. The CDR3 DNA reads TGTGCCACCAGCATCAAGACAGGGGGCTGGGGCACAGATACGCAGTATTTT. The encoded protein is CATSIKTGGWGTDTQYF.